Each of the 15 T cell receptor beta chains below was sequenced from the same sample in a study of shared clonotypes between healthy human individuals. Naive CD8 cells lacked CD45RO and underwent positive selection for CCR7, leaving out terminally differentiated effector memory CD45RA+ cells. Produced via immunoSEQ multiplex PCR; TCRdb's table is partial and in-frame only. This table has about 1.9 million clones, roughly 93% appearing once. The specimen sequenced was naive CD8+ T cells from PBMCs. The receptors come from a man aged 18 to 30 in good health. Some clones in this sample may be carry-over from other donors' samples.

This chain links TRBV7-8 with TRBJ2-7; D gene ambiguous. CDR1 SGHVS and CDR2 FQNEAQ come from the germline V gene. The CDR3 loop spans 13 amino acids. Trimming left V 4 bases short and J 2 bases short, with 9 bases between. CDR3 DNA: TGTGCCAGCAGCTGGACCCTAACCTACGAGCAGTACTTC. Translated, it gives CASSWTLTYEQYF.

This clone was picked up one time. CDR3: CASSIDQGPGFNQPQHF. CDR3 nucleotide sequence: TGTGCCAGTAGTATAGATCAAGGGCCGGGGTTCAATCAGCCCCAGCATTTT. This chain links TRBV19 with TRBJ1-5, with no clear D. The CDR3 covers 17 residues. CDR1 and CDR2 from the germline V gene are LNHDA and SQIVND (reference sequence). V was pared by 0 bases and J by 3 bases, with 15 bases between.

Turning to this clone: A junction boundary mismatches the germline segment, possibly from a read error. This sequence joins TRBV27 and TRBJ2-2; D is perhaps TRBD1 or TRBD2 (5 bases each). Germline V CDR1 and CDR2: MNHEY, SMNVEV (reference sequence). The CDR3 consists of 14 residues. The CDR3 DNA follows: TGCGCCAGCAGTCCATTCTGGGGGTCCGGGGAGCTGTTTTTT. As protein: CASSPFWGSGELFF.

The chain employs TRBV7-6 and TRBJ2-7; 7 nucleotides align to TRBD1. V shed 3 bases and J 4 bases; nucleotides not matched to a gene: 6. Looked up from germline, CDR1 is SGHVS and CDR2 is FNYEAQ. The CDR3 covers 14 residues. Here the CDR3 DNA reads TGTGCCAGCAGCTTCGGGACAGATTTTTACGAGCAGTACTTC. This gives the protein CASSFGTDFYEQYF. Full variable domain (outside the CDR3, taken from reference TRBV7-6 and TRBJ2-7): GAGVSQSPRYKVTKRGQDVALRCDPISGHVSLYWYRQALGQGPEFLTYFNYEAQQDKSGLPNDRFSAERPEGSISTLTIQRTEQRDSAMYRCASSFGTDFYEQYFGPGTRLTVT.

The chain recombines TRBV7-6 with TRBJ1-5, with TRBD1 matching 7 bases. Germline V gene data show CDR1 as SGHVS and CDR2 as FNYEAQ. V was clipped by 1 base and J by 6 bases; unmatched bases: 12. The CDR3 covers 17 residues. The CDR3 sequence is CASSLEGTTGVSQPQHF. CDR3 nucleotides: TGTGCCAGCAGCTTAGAAGGGACTACAGGGGTGAGTCAGCCCCAGCATTTT.

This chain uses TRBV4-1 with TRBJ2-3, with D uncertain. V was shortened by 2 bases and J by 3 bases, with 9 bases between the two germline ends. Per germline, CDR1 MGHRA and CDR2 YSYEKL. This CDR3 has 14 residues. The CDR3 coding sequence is TGCGCCAGCAGCCAAACTATCAGGACAGATACGCAGTATTTT. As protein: CASSQTIRTDTQYF.

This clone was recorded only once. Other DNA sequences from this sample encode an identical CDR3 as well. The CDR3 here is CASSVGGHSGNTIYF. CDR3 in DNA: TGTGCCAGCAGCGTTGGGGGGCACTCTGGAAACACCATATATTTT. V and J are TRBV9 and TRBJ1-3, with D perhaps matching TRBD1 (6 bases). V was pared by 2 bases and J by 0 bases, with 9 bases between. Germline loops: CDR1 SGDLS, CDR2 YYNGEE. The length of the CDR3 is 15 residues. The entire variable domain, with the rest obtained from reference TRBV9 and TRBJ1-3, is as follows: DSGVTQTPKHLITATGQRVTLRCSPRSGDLSVYWYQQSLDQGLQFLIQYYNGEERAKGNILERFSAQQFPDLHSELNLSSLELGDSALYFCASSVGGHSGNTIYFGEGSWLTVV.

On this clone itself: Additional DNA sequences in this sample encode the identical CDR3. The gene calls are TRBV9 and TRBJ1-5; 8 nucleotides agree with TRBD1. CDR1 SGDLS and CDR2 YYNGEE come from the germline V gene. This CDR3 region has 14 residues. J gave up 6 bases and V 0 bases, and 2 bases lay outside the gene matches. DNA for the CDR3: TGTGCCAGCAGCGTAGCAGGGGGCAGTCAGCCCCAGCATTTT. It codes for CASSVAGGSQPQHF.

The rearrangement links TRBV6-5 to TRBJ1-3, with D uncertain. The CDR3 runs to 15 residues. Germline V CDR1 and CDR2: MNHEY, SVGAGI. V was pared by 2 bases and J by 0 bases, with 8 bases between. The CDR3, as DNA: TGTGCCAGCAGTTACGGGCAAAGCTCTGGAAACACCATATATTTT. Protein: CASSYGQSSGNTIYF.

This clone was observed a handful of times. The chain's CDR3 is CASSLAGISPQHF. The CDR3 region has the DNA TGTGCCAGCAGTTTGGCGGGAATCAGCCCCCAGCATTTT. V and J are TRBV27 and TRBJ1-5; D gene unclear. Trimming cost V 3 bases and J 10 bases, with 13 bases left between them. This CDR3 comprises 13 residues. CDR1 is MNHEY, CDR2 SMNVEV, per germline (reference sequence).

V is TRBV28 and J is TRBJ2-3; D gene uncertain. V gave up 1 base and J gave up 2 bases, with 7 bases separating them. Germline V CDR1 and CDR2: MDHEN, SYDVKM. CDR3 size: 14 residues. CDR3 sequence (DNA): TGTGCCAGCAGTTTATCAATGTCCACAGATACGCAGTATTTT. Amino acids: CASSLSMSTDTQYF.

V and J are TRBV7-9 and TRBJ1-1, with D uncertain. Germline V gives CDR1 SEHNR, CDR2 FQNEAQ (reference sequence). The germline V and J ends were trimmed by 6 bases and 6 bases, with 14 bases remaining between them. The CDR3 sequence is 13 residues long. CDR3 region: CASSSTASAEAFF. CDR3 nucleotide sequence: TGTGCCAGCAGTTCCACAGCCAGCGCTGAAGCTTTCTTT.

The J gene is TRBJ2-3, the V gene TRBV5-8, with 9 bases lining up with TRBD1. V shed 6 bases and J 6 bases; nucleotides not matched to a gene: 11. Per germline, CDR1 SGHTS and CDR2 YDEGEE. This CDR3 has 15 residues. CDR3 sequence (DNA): TGTGCCAGCAATTGGGGACAGGGTATTGGGGATACGCAGTATTTT. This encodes CASNWGQGIGDTQYF.

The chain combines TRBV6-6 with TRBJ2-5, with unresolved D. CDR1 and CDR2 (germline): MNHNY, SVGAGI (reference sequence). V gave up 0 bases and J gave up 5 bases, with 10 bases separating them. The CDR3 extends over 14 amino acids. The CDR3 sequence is CASSYSSGVETQYF. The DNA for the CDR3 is TGTGCCAGCAGTTACTCGTCGGGCGTGGAGACCCAGTACTTC.

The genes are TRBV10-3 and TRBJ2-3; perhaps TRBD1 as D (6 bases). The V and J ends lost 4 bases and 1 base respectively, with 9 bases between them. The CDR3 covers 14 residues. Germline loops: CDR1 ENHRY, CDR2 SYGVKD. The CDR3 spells CAISVGGRTDTQYF. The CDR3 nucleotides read TGTGCCATCAGTGTAGGGGGACGCACAGATACGCAGTATTTT.